One and the same sample provided the 2 T cell receptor beta chains below, sequenced in a study of CD8 T cells in Susac syndrome. The RNA, 0.5 to 1 ug, was put through reverse transcription using random hexamers. In TCRdb, the immunoSEQ multiplex PCR reads were re-called with MiXCR into one record per CDR3 protein. The sample lists about 140,000 distinct CDR3 sequences, 90% to 95% occurring once. Sequenced: CD4+ T cells from PBMCs. The source of these receptors is a human donor with multiple sclerosis.

The CDR3 is CASKGVTRDSSSYEQYF. CDR3 DNA sequence: TGTGCCAGCAAGGGTGTAACTCGGGACAGCAGCTCCTACGAGCAGTACTTC. V and J are TRBV6-2 or TRBV6-3 and TRBJ2-7, with 7 bases matching TRBD1. In germline, CDR1 is MNHEY, CDR2 SVGEGT. The CDR3 is 17 amino acids. V lost 7 bases, J lost 0 bases, and 15 bases stayed unmatched.

The chain couples TRBV28 to TRBJ2-5; 7 bases align to TRBD1. Germline assignment: CDR1 MDHEN and CDR2 SYDVKM. V gave up 1 base and J gave up 4 bases; unmatched junction bases: 6. CDR3 length: 15 residues. CDR3 region: CASSLSDRVGETQYF. The DNA of the CDR3 is TGTGCCAGCAGTTTATCCGACAGGGTGGGAGAGACCCAGTACTTC.